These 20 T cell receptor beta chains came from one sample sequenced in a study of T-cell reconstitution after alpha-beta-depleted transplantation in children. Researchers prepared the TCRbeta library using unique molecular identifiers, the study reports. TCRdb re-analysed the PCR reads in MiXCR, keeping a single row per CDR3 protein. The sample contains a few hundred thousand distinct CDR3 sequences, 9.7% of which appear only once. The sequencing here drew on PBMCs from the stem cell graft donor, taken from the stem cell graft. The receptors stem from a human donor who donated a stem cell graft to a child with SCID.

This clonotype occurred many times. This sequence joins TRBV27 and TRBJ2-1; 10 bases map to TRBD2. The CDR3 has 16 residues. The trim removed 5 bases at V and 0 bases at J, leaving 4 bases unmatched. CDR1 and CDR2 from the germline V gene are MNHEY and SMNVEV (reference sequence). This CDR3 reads CASSPLAGGSYNEQFF. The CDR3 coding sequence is TGTGCCAGCAGTCCTTTAGCGGGGGGCTCCTACAATGAGCAGTTCTTC.

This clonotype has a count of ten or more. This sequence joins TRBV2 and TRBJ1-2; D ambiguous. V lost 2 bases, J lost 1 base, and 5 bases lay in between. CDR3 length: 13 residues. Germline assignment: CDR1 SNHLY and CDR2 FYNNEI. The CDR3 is CASSEQLNYGYTF. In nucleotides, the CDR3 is TGTGCCAGCAGTGAACAACTTAACTATGGCTACACCTTC.

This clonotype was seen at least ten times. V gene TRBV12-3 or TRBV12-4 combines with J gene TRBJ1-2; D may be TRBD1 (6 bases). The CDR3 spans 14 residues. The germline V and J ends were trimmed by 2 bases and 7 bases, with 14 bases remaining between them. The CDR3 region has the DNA TGTGCCAGCAGTTTAATCTTGGGGGCAGGTGGCTACACCTTC. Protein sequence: CASSLILGAGGYTF.

CDR3 DNA sequence: TGCGCCAGCAGCGCCCCAGGGTGGGCTAACTATGGCTACACCTTC. Protein: CASSAPGWANYGYTF. V is TRBV5-1 and J is TRBJ1-2, with a possible D match to TRBD1 (5 bases). CDR3 length: 15 residues. V lost 4 bases and J 0 bases, leaving 13 bases between the germline ends. CDR1 SGHRS and CDR2 YFSETQ come from the germline V gene.

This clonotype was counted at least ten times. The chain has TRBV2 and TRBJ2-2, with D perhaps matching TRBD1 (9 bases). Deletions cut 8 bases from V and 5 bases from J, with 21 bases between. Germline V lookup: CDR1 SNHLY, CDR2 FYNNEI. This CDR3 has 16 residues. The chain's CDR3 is CASLHGRDRVTGELFF. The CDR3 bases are TGTGCCAGCCTTCACGGGAGGGACAGGGTAACCGGGGAGCTGTTTTTT.

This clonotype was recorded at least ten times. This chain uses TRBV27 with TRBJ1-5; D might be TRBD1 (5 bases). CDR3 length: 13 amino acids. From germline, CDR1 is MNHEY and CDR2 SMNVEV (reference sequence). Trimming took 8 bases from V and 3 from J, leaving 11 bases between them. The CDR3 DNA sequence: TGTGCCAGCGGCGGGGGTCTCAATCAGCCCCAGCATTTT. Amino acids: CASGGGLNQPQHF.

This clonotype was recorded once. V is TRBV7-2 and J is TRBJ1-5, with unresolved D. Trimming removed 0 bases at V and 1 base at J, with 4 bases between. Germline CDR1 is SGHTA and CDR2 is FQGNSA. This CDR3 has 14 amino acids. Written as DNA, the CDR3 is TGTGCCAGCAGCTTAGCGAGAAGCAATCAGCCCCAGCATTTT. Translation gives CASSLARSNQPQHF.

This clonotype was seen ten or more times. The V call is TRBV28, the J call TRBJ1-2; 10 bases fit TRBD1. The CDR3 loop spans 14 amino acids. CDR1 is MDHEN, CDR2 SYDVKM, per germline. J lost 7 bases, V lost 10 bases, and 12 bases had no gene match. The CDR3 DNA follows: TGTGCCATTTTTCCGGGACAGGGGACGGGTGGCTACACCTTC. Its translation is CAIFPGQGTGGYTF.

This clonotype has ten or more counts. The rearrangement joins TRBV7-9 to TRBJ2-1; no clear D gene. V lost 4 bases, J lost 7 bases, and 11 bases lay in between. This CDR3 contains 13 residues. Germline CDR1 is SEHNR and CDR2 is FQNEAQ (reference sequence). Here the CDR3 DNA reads TGTGCCAGCAGCTCACGGCAGGAAAATGAGCAGTTCTTC. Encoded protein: CASSSRQENEQFF.

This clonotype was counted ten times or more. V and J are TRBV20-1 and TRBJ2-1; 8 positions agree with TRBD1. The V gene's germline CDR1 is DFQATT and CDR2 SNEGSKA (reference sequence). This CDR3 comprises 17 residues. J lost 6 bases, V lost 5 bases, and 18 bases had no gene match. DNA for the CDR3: TGCAGTGCTGGAAGAGGGACAGGCAGTTTGGCGGTCAATGAGCAGTTCTTC. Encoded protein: CSAGRGTGSLAVNEQFF.

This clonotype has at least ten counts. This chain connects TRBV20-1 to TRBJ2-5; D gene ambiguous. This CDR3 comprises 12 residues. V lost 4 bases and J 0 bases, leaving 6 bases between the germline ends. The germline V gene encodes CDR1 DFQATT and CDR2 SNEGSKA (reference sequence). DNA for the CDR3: TGCAGTGCTATAGCATACCAAGAGACCCAGTACTTC. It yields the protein CSAIAYQETQYF.

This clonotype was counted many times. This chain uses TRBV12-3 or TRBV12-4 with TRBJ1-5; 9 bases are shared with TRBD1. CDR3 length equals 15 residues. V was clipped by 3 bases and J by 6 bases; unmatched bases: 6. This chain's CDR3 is CASSFRTGVRQPQHF. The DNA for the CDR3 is TGTGCCAGCAGTTTCCGGACAGGGGTCCGTCAGCCCCAGCATTTT.

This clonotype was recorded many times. CDR3 nucleotides: TGTGCCAGCTCACACGGACAGGGGACAGAGACCCAGTACTTC. Its translation is CASSHGQGTETQYF. The chain links TRBV18 to TRBJ2-5, with 9 bases that match TRBD1. The ends lost 4 bases at V and 4 bases at J; junction bases unmatched: 4. Germline V lookup: CDR1 KGHSH, CDR2 LQKENI. The CDR3 has 14 residues.

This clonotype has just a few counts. CDR3 in amino acids: CSARPHFPHNEQFF. The DNA for the CDR3 is TGCAGTGCTAGGCCCCATTTCCCCCACAATGAGCAGTTCTTC. The J gene is TRBJ2-1, the V gene TRBV20-1, with D unclear. V lost 3 bases, J lost 5 bases, and 14 bases lay in between. CDR1 DFQATT and CDR2 SNEGSKA come from the germline V gene (reference sequence). The CDR3 extends over 14 amino acids.

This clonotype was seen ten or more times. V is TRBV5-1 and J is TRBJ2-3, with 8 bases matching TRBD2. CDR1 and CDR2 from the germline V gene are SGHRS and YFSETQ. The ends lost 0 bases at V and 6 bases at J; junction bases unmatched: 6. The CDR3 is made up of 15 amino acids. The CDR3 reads CASSLVVGGADTQYF. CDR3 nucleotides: TGCGCCAGCAGCTTGGTGGTCGGGGGGGCCGATACGCAGTATTTT.

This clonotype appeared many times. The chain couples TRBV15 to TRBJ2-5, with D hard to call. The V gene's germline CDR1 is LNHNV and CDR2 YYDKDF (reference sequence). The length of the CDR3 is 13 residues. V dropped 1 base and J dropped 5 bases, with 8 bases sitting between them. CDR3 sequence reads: CATSRVPRETQYF. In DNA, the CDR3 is TGTGCCACCAGCAGAGTCCCGAGGGAGACCCAGTACTTC.

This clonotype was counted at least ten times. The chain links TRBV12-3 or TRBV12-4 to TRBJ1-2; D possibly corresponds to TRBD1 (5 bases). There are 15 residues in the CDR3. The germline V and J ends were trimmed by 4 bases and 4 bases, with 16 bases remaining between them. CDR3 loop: CASSSWDLRAYGYTF. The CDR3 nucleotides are TGTGCCAGCAGTTCCTGGGACCTAAGAGCCTATGGCTACACCTTC.

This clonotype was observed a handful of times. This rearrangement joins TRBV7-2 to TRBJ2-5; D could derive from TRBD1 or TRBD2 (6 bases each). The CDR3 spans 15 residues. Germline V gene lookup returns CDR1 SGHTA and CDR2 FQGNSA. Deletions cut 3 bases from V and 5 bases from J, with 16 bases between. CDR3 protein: CASSFGTKGRETQYF. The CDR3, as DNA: TGTGCCAGCAGCTTCGGGACAAAGGGGAGGGAGACCCAGTACTTC.

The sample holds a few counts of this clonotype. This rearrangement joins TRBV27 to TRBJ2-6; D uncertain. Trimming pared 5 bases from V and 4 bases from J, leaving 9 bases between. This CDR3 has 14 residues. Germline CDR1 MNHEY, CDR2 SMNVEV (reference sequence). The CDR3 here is CASSPGAGANVLTF. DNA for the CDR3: TGTGCCAGCAGTCCCGGCGCCGGGGCCAACGTCCTGACTTTC.

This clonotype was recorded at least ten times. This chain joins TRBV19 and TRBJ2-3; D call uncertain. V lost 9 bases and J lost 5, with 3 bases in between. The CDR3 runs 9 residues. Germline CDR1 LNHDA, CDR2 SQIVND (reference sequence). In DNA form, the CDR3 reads TGTGCCAGCGGAGATACGCAGTATTTT. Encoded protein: CASGDTQYF.